Below, 25 T cell receptor beta chains from the same sample are listed, as sequenced in a study of T-cell memory formation after mild COVID-19. TCRdb redid the calling of the 5' RACE reads with MiXCR, one entry per CDR3 protein. The data show over 95,000 distinct CDR3 sequences, about 20% seen once. The sample was PBMCs or a T cell subset sorted from them (not recorded which). All receptors come from a man between 18 and 29 years old who had mild COVID-19 (a few samples of this study predate the infection). Cell type and time point are not known.

This clonotype appeared a few times. The chain employs TRBV7-3 and TRBJ2-7; D perhaps matches TRBD2 (5 bases). CDR1 is SGHTA, CDR2 FQGTGA, per germline. The CDR3 has 12 residues. V lost 2 bases and J lost 7, with 9 bases in between. CDR3 sequence reads: CASSLYRGEQYV. CDR3 DNA sequence: TGTGCCAGCAGCTTATATCGCGGGGAGCAGTACGTC.

This clonotype was picked up a small number of times. This rearrangement joins TRBV5-1 to TRBJ2-5; 9 bases match TRBD1. This CDR3 is 16 amino acids long. With 2 bases clipped from V and 5 bases from J, the junction kept 10 bases outside the gene matches. In germline, CDR1 is SGHRS, CDR2 YFSETQ. CDR3 region: CASSFDRGAIGETQYF. The CDR3, as DNA: TGCGCCAGCAGCTTTGACAGGGGGGCGATTGGGGAGACCCAGTACTTC. Full variable domain (remainder filled in from reference TRBV5-1 and TRBJ2-5): KAGVTQTPRYLIKTRGQQVTLSCSPISGHRSVSWYQQTPGQGLQFLFEYFSETQRNKGNFPGRFSGRQFSNSRSEMNVSTLELGDSALYLCASSFDRGAIGETQYFGPGTRLLVL.

The chain links TRBV4-1 to TRBJ1-2, with D possibly matching TRBD1 (6 bases). This CDR3 spans 15 amino acids. The germline V and J ends were trimmed by 0 bases and 4 bases, with 12 bases remaining between them. Germline V CDR1 and CDR2: MGHRA, YSYEKL. DNA for the CDR3: TGCGCCAGCAGCCAAGATAGGGGGGCTCTCTATGGCTACACCTTC. It yields the protein CASSQDRGALYGYTF.

This clonotype was seen only a few times. The chain recombines TRBV6-5 with TRBJ2-3; perhaps TRBD2 as D (5 bases). V lost 4 bases and J 2 bases, leaving 13 bases between the germline ends. This CDR3 has 15 amino acids. The germline CDR1 and CDR2 sequences are MNHEY and SVGAGI. DNA for the CDR3: TGTGCCAGCAGTTCTCCGACGGGGAACACAGATACGCAGTATTTT. Translation gives CASSSPTGNTDTQYF.

The J gene is TRBJ2-7, the V gene TRBV5-1, with unresolved D. CDR1 is SGHRS and CDR2 is YFSETQ in the germline V gene. The length of the CDR3 is 13 residues. V lost 5 bases and J 2 bases, leaving 11 bases between the germline ends. In DNA form, the CDR3 reads TGCGCCAGCAGGGCCGGCACCACCTACGAGCAGTACTTC. It specifies CASRAGTTYEQYF. Variable domain in full (rest from reference TRBV5-1 and TRBJ2-7): KAGVTQTPRYLIKTRGQQVTLSCSPISGHRSVSWYQQTPGQGLQFLFEYFSETQRNKGNFPGRFSGRQFSNSRSEMNVSTLELGDSALYLCASRAGTTYEQYFGPGTRLTVT.

CDR3 sequence (DNA): TGTGCCAGCAGCCCCCAGACTCGTGGGGGAGAGACCCAGTACTTC. This sequence encodes CASSPQTRGGETQYF. This chain links TRBV7-2 with TRBJ2-5; D is possibly TRBD1 or TRBD2 (5 bases each). The CDR3 length is 15 residues. The germline V gene encodes CDR1 SGHTA and CDR2 FQGNSA. Trimming removed 5 bases from V and 4 bases from J, with 17 bases in between.

This clonotype was found a few times. The chain has TRBV29-1 and TRBJ2-7; tentatively, D is TRBD2 (6 bases). The CDR3 length is 13 residues. V was clipped by 6 bases and J by 3 bases, with 15 bases between them. Germline-derived CDR1 and CDR2 are SQVTM and ANQGSEA. The CDR3 region has the DNA TGCAGCGTCAGTCACGGGACTCACTACGAGCAGTACTTC. It translates to CSVSHGTHYEQYF.

The chain couples TRBV7-2 to TRBJ2-3; 9 bases agree with TRBD2. The CDR3 runs 16 residues. Germline V gene data show CDR1 as SGHTA and CDR2 as FQGNSA. Trimming cost V 5 bases and J 0 bases; bases outside gene matches: 6. DNA for the CDR3: TGTGCCAGCAGCCTCCCGGGACTAGCTAGCACAGATACGCAGTATTTT. Protein product: CASSLPGLASTDTQYF. Full variable domain (remainder filled in from reference TRBV7-2 and TRBJ2-3): GAGVSQSPSNKVTEKGKDVELRCDPISGHTALYWYRQSLGQGLEFLIYFQGNSAPDKSGLPSDRFSAERTGGSVSTLTIQRTQQEDSAVYLCASSLPGLASTDTQYFGPGTRLTVL.

The J gene is TRBJ2-2, the V gene TRBV12-3 or TRBV12-4; 8 nucleotides agree with TRBD1. The CDR3 runs to 14 residues. With V trimmed by 6 bases and J by 6 bases, 6 bases remained unmatched. The CDR3 DNA is TGTGCCAGCAGAAGGACAGGGTTTGCCGGGGAGCTGTTTTTT. It yields the protein CASRRTGFAGELFF.

The chain joins TRBV6-1 to TRBJ1-6, with no clear D. Germline V lookup: CDR1 MNHNS, CDR2 SASEGT. This CDR3 spans 14 amino acids. V lost 4 bases to trimming and J lost 9 bases, with 13 bases between them. CDR3 DNA: TGTGCCAGCAGTGGAGGCCAGGAGACTTCACCCCTCCACTTT. This gives the protein CASSGGQETSPLHF.

The genes are TRBV7-9 and TRBJ1-2; no definite D call. Germline-derived CDR1 and CDR2 are SEHNR and FQNEAQ (reference sequence). This CDR3 spans 14 amino acids. Between the trimmed V and J ends, which lost 0 bases and 5 bases, there was a span of 10 bases. In DNA form, the CDR3 reads TGTGCCAGCAGCTTAGCGCCGCGTTCATATGGCTACACCTTC. As protein: CASSLAPRSYGYTF.

This clonotype came up a few times. The rearrangement uses TRBV18 and TRBJ2-2; D unresolved. V was clipped by 0 bases and J by 1 base, with 6 bases between them. This CDR3 spans 15 amino acids. The germline V gene encodes CDR1 KGHSH and CDR2 LQKENI. As DNA, the CDR3 is TGTGCCAGCTCACCACCTAGCAAGAACACCGGGGAGCTGTTTTTT. Amino acids: CASSPPSKNTGELFF.

This clonotype was observed a handful of times. The chain uses TRBV7-2 and TRBJ2-1; D is uncertain. V was clipped by 3 bases and J by 0 bases, with 3 bases between them. Germline V CDR1 and CDR2: SGHTA, FQGNSA. The CDR3 runs to 13 residues. The CDR3 DNA follows: TGTGCCAGCAGCTTCTTCTCCTACAATGAGCAGTTCTTC. This gives the protein CASSFFSYNEQFF.

The chain's CDR3 is CASSPTEENSPLHF. In nucleotides, the CDR3 is TGTGCCAGCAGCCCGACAGAGGAAAATTCACCCCTCCACTTT. V and J are TRBV7-9 and TRBJ1-6, with D possibly being TRBD1 (5 bases). Trimming took off 5 bases at V and 7 bases at J, with 12 bases between the two ends. This CDR3 is 14 amino acids long. Germline V gene lookup returns CDR1 SEHNR and CDR2 FQNEAQ (reference sequence).

This clonotype appeared a few times. This chain uses TRBV27 with TRBJ1-1, with TRBD1 identical over 7 bases. The CDR3 extends over 13 amino acids. Germline V CDR1 and CDR2: MNHEY, SMNVEV (reference sequence). The V segment lost 4 bases and the J segment 8 bases; nucleotides outside the gene matches: 7. The CDR3 reads CASSSRDSLEAFF. The CDR3 nucleotides read TGTGCCAGCAGTTCCCGGGACAGCCTGGAAGCTTTCTTT.

This clonotype showed up just a few times. V gene TRBV4-2 combines with J gene TRBJ2-1; D gene unclear. V was cut by 0 bases and J by 13 bases, with 19 bases left in between. Germline values: CDR1 LGHNA, CDR2 YNFKEQ. CDR3 length: 15 residues. CDR3 in DNA: TGTGCCAGCAGCCAAGATCATGAGTTCAGCGACAAACAGTTCTTC. Protein: CASSQDHEFSDKQFF.

This clonotype appeared a few times. This chain connects TRBV29-1 to TRBJ2-1; TRBD2 agrees at 12 bases. The CDR3 runs to 13 residues. J lost 9 bases, V lost 7 bases, and 7 bases had no gene match. The V gene's germline CDR1 is SQVTM and CDR2 ANQGSEA. The CDR3 nucleotides are TGCAGCGCTCTAGCGGGGGGGTTATCTGAGCAGTTCTTC. It translates to CSALAGGLSEQFF.

This chain uses TRBV27 with TRBJ2-3; D gene uncertain. The CDR3 is made up of 15 amino acids. The V and J ends lost 0 bases and 6 bases respectively, with 13 bases between them. The germline gives CDR1 MNHEY, CDR2 SMNVEV (reference sequence). Here the CDR3 DNA reads TGTGCCAGCAGTTTATCCTCGAGGTCCTCCGATACGCAGTATTTT. Amino acid sequence: CASSLSSRSSDTQYF.

Ten or more counts support this clonotype. J is TRBJ2-3 and V is TRBV7-9; D gene unclear. The CDR3 length is 10 residues. Trimming removed 1 base from V and 7 bases from J, with 0 bases in between. CDR1 SEHNR and CDR2 FQNEAQ come from the germline V gene (reference sequence). The CDR3 is CASSLDTQYF. In nucleotides, the CDR3 is TGTGCCAGCAGCTTAGATACGCAGTATTTT.

This chain connects TRBV4-1 to TRBJ2-5, with D perhaps TRBD1 (6 bases). Germline V gives CDR1 MGHRA, CDR2 YSYEKL. Trimming removed 8 bases from V and 5 bases from J, with 18 bases in between. The CDR3 consists of 14 residues. In DNA form, the CDR3 reads TGCGCCAGCTCAATGGTACAGGGACGGGAGACCCAGTACTTC. Its protein product is CASSMVQGRETQYF.

V gene TRBV5-4 combines with J gene TRBJ2-3; 9 bases agree with TRBD1. This CDR3 is 16 amino acids long. In germline, CDR1 is SGHNT, CDR2 YYREEE (reference sequence). V lost 4 bases and J lost 1; bases outside the gene matches: 7. The CDR3 protein is CASSMPGQGGTDTQYF. The CDR3 DNA is TGTGCCAGCAGCATGCCGGGACAGGGAGGCACAGATACGCAGTATTTT.

V and J are TRBV3-1 and TRBJ2-3; the D gene could be TRBD1 or TRBD2 (5 bases each). The germline V and J ends were trimmed by 2 bases and 1 base, with 10 bases remaining between them. This CDR3 has 15 residues. Per germline, CDR1 LGHDT and CDR2 YNNKEL (reference sequence). CDR3 amino acids: CASSQNSGRTDTQYF. The CDR3 DNA is TGTGCCAGCAGCCAAAACTCGGGACGCACAGATACGCAGTATTTT.

This clonotype was detected a few times. The gene calls are TRBV6-2 or TRBV6-3 and TRBJ1-6; D not certain. The CDR3 runs to 11 residues. V shed 0 bases and J shed 15 bases, with 6 bases lying between them. Germline CDR1 reads MNHEY; CDR2 reads SVGEGT. CDR3 bases: TGTGCCAGCAGTTACTCATCGGTCCTCCACTTT. Protein: CASSYSSVLHF.

The chain combines TRBV4-1 with TRBJ1-5; no firm D call. CDR3 size: 16 residues. Trimming left V 4 bases short and J 3 bases short, with 16 bases between. Germline CDR1 reads MGHRA; CDR2 reads YSYEKL. CDR3 residues: CASSLHGPNFNQPQHF. The CDR3 DNA follows: TGCGCCAGCAGCCTCCACGGACCTAATTTCAATCAGCCCCAGCATTTT.

The rearrangement uses TRBV29-1 and TRBJ1-2; D uncertain. Germline V gene sequence: CDR1 SQVTM, CDR2 ANQGSEA. The CDR3 totals 12 residues. Trimming removed 4 bases from V and 5 bases from J, with 11 bases in between. The CDR3 sequence is CSVAGRRYGYTF. CDR3 DNA sequence: TGCAGCGTTGCAGGACGGAGATATGGCTACACCTTC.